This TCR beta chain was found in a study of cytomegalovirus exposure and HLA in healthy donors. Trimming at V came to 4 bases and at J to 0 bases, leaving 20 bases not matched to a gene. CDR3 size: 20 residues. Germline V gives CDR1 SGHRS, CDR2 YFSETQ. It was the roughly 130-subject validation cohort, separate from the roughly 700-subject first cohort, to which the donors belonged. Only in-frame clones appear in the TCRdb table, and some are missing; sequencing was by immunoSEQ multiplex PCR. The sample contains 200,000 to 250,000 clones, roughly 90% of which appear only once. This chain joins TRBV5-1 and TRBJ2-7, with TRBD1 matching 9 bases. This receptor was obtained from a man aged 18 to 35 in good health and CMV-seropositive. Material: PBMCs. The CDR3 sequence: CASSLHGGQGLTSASYEQYF. Written as DNA, the CDR3 is TGCGCCAGCAGCCTACACGGGGGACAGGGTCTAACTAGCGCCTCCTACGAGCAGTACTTC.